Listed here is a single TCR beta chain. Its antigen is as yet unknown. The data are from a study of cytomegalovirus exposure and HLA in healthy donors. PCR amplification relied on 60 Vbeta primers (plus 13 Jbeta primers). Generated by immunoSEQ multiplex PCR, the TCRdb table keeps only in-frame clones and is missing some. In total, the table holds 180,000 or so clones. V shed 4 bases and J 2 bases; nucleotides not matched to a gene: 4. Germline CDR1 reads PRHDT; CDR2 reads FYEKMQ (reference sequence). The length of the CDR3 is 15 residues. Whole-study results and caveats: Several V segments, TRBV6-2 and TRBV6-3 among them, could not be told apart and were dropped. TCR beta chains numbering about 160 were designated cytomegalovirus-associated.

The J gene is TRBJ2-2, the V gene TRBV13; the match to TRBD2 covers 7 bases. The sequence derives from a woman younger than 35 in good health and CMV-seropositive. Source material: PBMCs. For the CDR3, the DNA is TGTGCCAGCAGCTCCGGGACTACCAACACCGGGGAGCTGTTTTTT. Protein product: CASSSGTTNTGELFF.